Below, 27 T cell receptor beta chains from the same sample are listed, as sequenced in a study of naive and memory T cell subsets. An equimolar mix of two oligonucleotides served as the beta constant-region primer for TRBC1 and TRBC2. One entry per CDR3 protein results from TCRdb running MiXCR on the UMI-ligation and nested PCR reads. The sample includes about 90,000 distinct CDR3 sequences, more than 6.5% of them seen just once. Sequencing was done on a sample of central memory CD4+ T cells from blood. These receptors were obtained from a human donor in good health.

This clonotype has at least ten counts. The CDR3 DNA follows: TGTGCCAGCTCCGATCTCGGCAGTCTCTCTGGAAACACCATATATTTT. Amino acid sequence: CASSDLGSLSGNTIYF. The rearrangement uses TRBV18 and TRBJ1-3; no firm D call. Trimming took off 6 bases at V and 0 bases at J, with 15 bases between the two ends. In germline, CDR1 is KGHSH, CDR2 LQKENI. The length of the CDR3 is 16 residues.

This clonotype was recorded at least ten times. The V gene is TRBV12-3 or TRBV12-4, the J gene TRBJ2-7, with TRBD1 identical over 7 bases. Trimming removed 7 bases from V and 1 base from J; junction bases left unmatched: 10. The CDR3 consists of 15 residues. CDR3 sequence reads: CASTPGQSASYEQYF. The CDR3 nucleotides are TGTGCCAGCACGCCGGGACAGAGTGCTTCCTACGAGCAGTACTTC.

The sample holds many counts of this clonotype. The V and J genes are TRBV7-8 and TRBJ2-2; possibly TRBD2 for D (5 bases). Germline V gene lookup returns CDR1 SGHVS and CDR2 FQNEAQ. V lost 6 bases and J lost 5, with 13 bases in between. The CDR3 covers 14 residues. This CDR3 is CASSTKSGTGELFF. DNA of the CDR3: TGTGCCAGCAGTACGAAGTCGGGAACCGGGGAGCTGTTTTTT.

This clonotype was counted between two and nine times. The chain recombines TRBV9 with TRBJ2-2, with 8 bases identical to TRBD2. Germline values: CDR1 SGDLS, CDR2 YYNGEE. This CDR3 contains 14 residues. The trim removed 2 bases at V and 8 bases at J, leaving 5 bases unmatched. The CDR3 DNA is TGTGCCAGCAGCGTCGGGGGGGGGATTGGGGAGCTGTTTTTT. Its translation: CASSVGGGIGELFF.

This clonotype has a count of ten or more. The chain carries TRBV7-2 and TRBJ2-3, with TRBD2 matching over 12 bases. Trimming at V came to 5 bases and at J to 10 bases, leaving 13 bases not matched to a gene. CDR1 and CDR2 (germline): SGHTA, FQGNSA. This CDR3 contains 16 residues. Here the CDR3 reads CASSATSGSSLLAQYF. CDR3 bases: TGTGCCAGCAGCGCGACTAGCGGGAGTTCCCTTTTGGCGCAGTATTTT.

The chain joins TRBV6-6 to TRBJ2-5; TRBD1 might be the D (6 bases). CDR3 size: 13 residues. From germline, CDR1 is MNHNY and CDR2 SVGAGI (reference sequence). The V end lost 11 bases, the J end lost 2 bases, and 15 bases lay between the germline ends. CDR3 in DNA: TGTGCCGGGGGTTCAGGACAGCAAGAGACCCAGTACTTC. This codes for CAGGSGQQETQYF.

This clonotype was counted many times. V gene TRBV28 combines with J gene TRBJ2-3, with 10 bases lining up with TRBD2. CDR3 size: 16 residues. Germline assignment: CDR1 MDHEN and CDR2 SYDVKM. V dropped 6 bases and J dropped 11; count of bases not matched to a gene: 17. CDR3 sequence: CASSRPGQGLAIRQYF. In DNA, the CDR3 is TGTGCCAGCAGCAGACCAGGACAGGGACTAGCGATCAGGCAGTATTTT.

This clonotype showed up many times. This rearrangement joins TRBV27 to TRBJ2-5; TRBD1 matches at 8 bases. The J segment lost 8 bases and the V segment lost 6 bases, leaving 20 bases of the junction unmatched. The germline V gene has CDR1 MNHEY and CDR2 SMNVEV (reference sequence). The CDR3 consists of 17 residues. The CDR3 nucleotides read TGTGCCAGCAGCCACTCTAGGCCGGGACAGGCCCCCGAAACCCAGTACTTC. Protein sequence: CASSHSRPGQAPETQYF.

CDR3 residues: CASSPFQDRGYTF. DNA of the CDR3: TGTGCCAGCTCACCATTCCAGGACAGAGGCTACACCTTC. This chain joins TRBV18 and TRBJ1-2; D perhaps matches TRBD1 (6 bases). V was trimmed by 2 bases and J by 8 bases, leaving 12 bases between them. From germline, CDR1 is KGHSH and CDR2 LQKENI. This CDR3 is 13 amino acids long.

V is TRBV14 and J is TRBJ1-6, with D possibly being TRBD1 (6 bases). CDR1 and CDR2 (germline): SGHDN, FVKESK. CDR3 length: 14 amino acids. V gave up 4 bases and J gave up 6 bases, with 10 bases separating them. The CDR3 DNA reads as TGTGCCAGCAGCCTGCAGGGGCTTAATTCACCCCTCCACTTT. It encodes CASSLQGLNSPLHF.

Ten or more counts support this clonotype. The chain couples TRBV7-3 to TRBJ1-6; D gene unclear. CDR1 SGHTA and CDR2 FQGTGA come from the germline V gene. The CDR3 is 13 amino acids. Trimming cost V 5 bases and J 7 bases, with 9 bases left between them. The CDR3 coding sequence is TGTGCCAGCAGCCCAAATACGAATTCACCCCTCCACTTT. Encoded protein: CASSPNTNSPLHF. Full variable domain (outside the CDR3, taken from reference TRBV7-3 and TRBJ1-6): GAGVSQTPSNKVTEKGKYVELRCDPISGHTALYWYRQSLGQGPEFLIYFQGTGAADDSGLPNDRFFAVRPEGSVSTLKIQRTERGDSAVYLCASSPNTNSPLHFGNGTRLTVT.

This clonotype was detected ten times or more. This chain links TRBV2 with TRBJ2-7; possibly TRBD1 for D (5 bases). Looked up from germline, CDR1 is SNHLY and CDR2 is FYNNEI. The V end lost 2 bases, the J end lost 3 bases, and 11 bases lay between the germline ends. This CDR3 contains 14 residues. CDR3 DNA sequence: TGTGCCAGCAGTGAACAGGGTTACCTCTACGAGCAGTACTTC. This sequence encodes CASSEQGYLYEQYF.

This clonotype was seen ten or more times. For the CDR3, the DNA is TGCAGTGCTTTGGACAGGGGTTCCTACGAGCAGTACTTC. It codes for CSALDRGSYEQYF. The rearrangement links TRBV20-1 to TRBJ2-7; 9 positions match TRBD1. The V and J ends lost 5 bases and 1 base, in that order; junction bases with no gene match: 3. The V gene's germline CDR1 is DFQATT and CDR2 SNEGSKA (reference sequence). There are 13 residues in the CDR3.

At least ten counts were recorded for this clonotype. The V call is TRBV4-1, the J call TRBJ1-5; a possible D gene is TRBD1 (5 bases). Trimming took 1 base from V and 5 from J, leaving 27 bases between them. Germline V gene lookup returns CDR1 MGHRA and CDR2 YSYEKL. The CDR3 totals 20 residues. The CDR3, as DNA: TGCGCCAGCAGCCAAGTGGGATTTAGGACAAGTCCTAGCAATGATCAGCCCCAGCATTTT. Residues: CASSQVGFRTSPSNDQPQHF.

This clonotype was counted ten times or more. The V and J genes are TRBV7-2 and TRBJ2-5; no clear D gene. CDR1 is SGHTA, CDR2 FQGNSA, per germline. Trimming shortened V by 0 bases and J by 9 bases, and 11 bases separated the two germline ends. The CDR3 extends over 13 amino acids. Written as DNA, the CDR3 is TGTGCCAGCAGCTTAGCTAGGCAGAGTTCCCAGTACTTC. Its protein is CASSLARQSSQYF.

This clonotype came up many times. V usage is TRBV6-1 and J usage is TRBJ2-1; 10 bases match TRBD1. Per germline, CDR1 MNHNS and CDR2 SASEGT. The J segment lost 8 bases and the V segment lost 8 bases, leaving 15 bases of the junction unmatched. This CDR3 contains 16 residues. CDR3 coding DNA: TGTGCCAGCCGAAGGACGGGACAGGGGTTTGGCGATGAGCAGTTCTTC. The encoded protein is CASRRTGQGFGDEQFF.

This clonotype was counted many times. The chain joins TRBV11-2 to TRBJ2-2; D might be TRBD1 (6 bases). Trimming removed 4 bases from V and 5 bases from J, with 14 bases in between. Germline CDR1 SGHAT, CDR2 FQNNGV. The CDR3 loop spans 15 amino acids. CDR3 sequence (DNA): TGTGCCAGCAGCTCCCCAACAGGGTGGACCGGGGAGCTGTTTTTT. Residues: CASSSPTGWTGELFF.

This clonotype was counted ten times or more. The rearrangement joins TRBV14 to TRBJ2-7, with unresolved D. V lost 0 bases to trimming and J lost 6 bases, with 12 bases between them. The CDR3 sequence is 14 residues long. Germline CDR1 is SGHDN and CDR2 is FVKESK. This CDR3 reads CASSQDFTAREQYF. CDR3 DNA sequence: TGTGCCAGCAGCCAAGATTTCACGGCACGCGAGCAGTACTTC.

In this sample, this clonotype turned up many times. The gene calls are TRBV12-3 or TRBV12-4 and TRBJ1-3, with 7 bases fitting TRBD1. CDR3 length: 16 residues. J gave up 4 bases and V 6 bases, and 12 bases lay outside the gene matches. The CDR3 sequence: CASRSTGATKGNTIYF. The CDR3 DNA reads as TGTGCCAGCAGGTCTACAGGGGCCACGAAGGGAAACACCATATATTTT.

This clonotype turned up a few times. The chain uses TRBV12-3 or TRBV12-4 and TRBJ1-5, with D perhaps matching TRBD1 (5 bases). V shed 1 base and J shed 9 bases, with 19 bases lying between them. The CDR3 loop spans 16 amino acids. As DNA, the CDR3 is TGTGCCAGCAGTTTAGGAGGGGCCGTTCCCGACGGGCCCCAGCATTTT. Protein product: CASSLGGAVPDGPQHF.

The chain employs TRBV13 and TRBJ2-1, with 9 bases matching TRBD2. Looked up from germline, CDR1 is PRHDT and CDR2 is FYEKMQ (reference sequence). The CDR3 contains 18 residues. J gave up 7 bases and V 4 bases, and 17 bases lay outside the gene matches. The CDR3 here is CASSSRAYSGSGRNEQFF. The CDR3 DNA is TGTGCCAGCAGCTCCAGGGCATATAGCGGGAGCGGAAGGAATGAGCAGTTCTTC.

The rearrangement links TRBV24-1 to TRBJ2-1, with 12 bases matching TRBD2. Germline CDR1 and CDR2: KGHDR and SFDVKD. The CDR3 contains 16 residues. Losses at the gene ends were 4 bases for V and 5 bases for J; bases not matched to a gene: 5. CDR3 nucleotides: TGTGCCACCAGTGAAGCTGGACTAGCGGGGAACAATGAGCAGTTCTTC. Translation gives CATSEAGLAGNNEQFF.

This clonotype occurred a few times. The V gene is TRBV7-2, the J gene TRBJ2-1; D ambiguous. In germline, CDR1 is SGHTA, CDR2 FQGNSA. There are 15 residues in the CDR3. The germline V and J ends were trimmed by 2 bases and 6 bases, with 14 bases remaining between them. This CDR3 is CASSLSRSYVNEQFF. For the CDR3, the DNA is TGTGCCAGCAGCTTATCCCGGAGTTACGTCAATGAGCAGTTCTTC.

This clonotype was counted between two and nine times. V is TRBV4-3 and J is TRBJ1-2; tentative D call: TRBD1 (6 bases). Germline V gene sequence: CDR1 LGHNA, CDR2 YSLEER. V shed 1 base and J shed 2 bases, with 23 bases lying between them. The CDR3 runs to 19 residues. The CDR3 is CASSQGRKAGALLNYGYTF. As DNA, the CDR3 is TGCGCCAGCAGCCAAGGGAGAAAGGCAGGGGCCCTACTAAACTATGGCTACACCTTC.

This clonotype has a handful of counts. V and J are TRBV10-3 and TRBJ2-3, with D unresolved. The germline CDR1 and CDR2 sequences are ENHRY and SYGVKD. The V end lost 7 bases, the J end lost 0 bases, and 20 bases lay between the germline ends. This CDR3 contains 17 residues. CDR3: CAIKDFGSAASTDTQYF. CDR3 DNA sequence: TGTGCCATCAAGGATTTTGGCTCGGCGGCTAGCACAGATACGCAGTATTTT.

This clonotype has a count of ten or more. This chain joins TRBV15 and TRBJ1-5, with 8 nucleotides matching TRBD1. V trimming: 1 base; J trimming: 6 bases; junction bases outside the gene matches: 8. Germline values: CDR1 LNHNV, CDR2 YYDKDF (reference sequence). This CDR3 contains 16 residues. The CDR3 DNA reads TGTGCCACCAGCAGAGCCGGGACAGGCAGGATTCAGCCCCAGCATTTT. Its protein product is CATSRAGTGRIQPQHF.

This clonotype was counted between two and nine times. The V call is TRBV7-2, the J call TRBJ2-2; a weak D match, TRBD2 (5 bases). Germline assignment: CDR1 SGHTA and CDR2 FQGNSA. CDR3 size: 14 residues. The V gene lost 5 bases and the J gene lost 7 bases, with 14 bases spanning the gap. The CDR3 region is CASSITSFGGELFF. The CDR3, as DNA: TGTGCCAGCAGCATAACTAGTTTTGGCGGGGAGCTGTTTTTT.